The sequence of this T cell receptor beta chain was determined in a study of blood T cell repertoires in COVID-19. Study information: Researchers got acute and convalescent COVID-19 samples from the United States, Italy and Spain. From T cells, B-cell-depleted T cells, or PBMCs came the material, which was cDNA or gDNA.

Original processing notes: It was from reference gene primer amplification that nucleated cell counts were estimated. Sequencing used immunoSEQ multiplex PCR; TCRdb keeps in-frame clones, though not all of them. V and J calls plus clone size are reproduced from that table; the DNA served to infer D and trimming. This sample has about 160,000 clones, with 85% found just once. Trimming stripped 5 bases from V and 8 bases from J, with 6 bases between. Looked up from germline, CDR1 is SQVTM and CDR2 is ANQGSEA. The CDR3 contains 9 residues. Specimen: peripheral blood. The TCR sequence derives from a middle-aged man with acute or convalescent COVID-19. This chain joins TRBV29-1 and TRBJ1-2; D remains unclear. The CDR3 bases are TGCAGCGTTACCGGGGGCTACACCTTC. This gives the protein CSVTGGYTF.